This T cell receptor (beta chain) was found in a study of OX40 agonist ivuxolimab in advanced cancers. Assay used: immunoSEQ multiplex PCR; TCRdb lists only in-frame clones, some missing. The table shows around 67,000 clones, with over 75% occurring only once. V gave up 9 bases and J gave up 0 bases; unmatched junction bases: 7. Looked up from germline, CDR1 is SNHLY and CDR2 is FYNNEI. The CDR3 sequence is 15 residues long. The rearrangement links TRBV2 to TRBJ2-2, with 7 bases identical to TRBD2. Sequencing was performed on CD4+ or CD8+ T cells sorted from blood, taken in a trial of the OX40 agonist ivuxolimab. The sequence derives from an adult with an advanced solid tumor such as melanoma, head and neck, liver or kidney cancer. CDR3 protein: CASILAFANTGELFF. The CDR3 coding sequence is TGTGCCAGTATACTAGCGTTCGCGAACACCGGGGAGCTGTTTTTT.